This TCR beta chain was identified during a study of human T cells and chemical hapten exposure. Study in general: Patients' scalps got diphenylcyclopropenone weekly throughout the approximately 25-week study. Study observations and caveats: Sensitizing to DPC left TCRs with a frequency above 1 in 1000 unaltered. PT1 expanded TCR numbers rose with patch test score.

Time point given: pre-sensitization, week 0. This sample's treatment: therapeutic diphenylcyclopropenone sensitization with weekly scalp DPC. On this clonotype itself: Its cognate antigen is unknown.

The germline V and J ends were trimmed by 6 bases and 3 bases, with 12 bases remaining between them. The CDR3 has 13 residues. Germline V gives CDR1 MNHEY, CDR2 SVGAGI. A single record per CDR3 protein comes from TCRdb applying MiXCR to the RACE reads. The data show approximately 370,000 distinct CDR3 sequences, 5.5% seen once. Sequenced material: whole blood, taken in connection with sensitization to the hapten diphenylcyclopropenone (DPC). The origin of this receptor is a woman aged 18-29 years with alopecia areata. Some clones in this sample may be carry-over from other donors' samples. V usage is TRBV6-5 and J usage is TRBJ2-7; no clear D. This CDR3 reads CASSRDTYYEQYF. The CDR3 region has the DNA TGTGCCAGCAGCCGAGACACCTACTACGAGCAGTACTTC.